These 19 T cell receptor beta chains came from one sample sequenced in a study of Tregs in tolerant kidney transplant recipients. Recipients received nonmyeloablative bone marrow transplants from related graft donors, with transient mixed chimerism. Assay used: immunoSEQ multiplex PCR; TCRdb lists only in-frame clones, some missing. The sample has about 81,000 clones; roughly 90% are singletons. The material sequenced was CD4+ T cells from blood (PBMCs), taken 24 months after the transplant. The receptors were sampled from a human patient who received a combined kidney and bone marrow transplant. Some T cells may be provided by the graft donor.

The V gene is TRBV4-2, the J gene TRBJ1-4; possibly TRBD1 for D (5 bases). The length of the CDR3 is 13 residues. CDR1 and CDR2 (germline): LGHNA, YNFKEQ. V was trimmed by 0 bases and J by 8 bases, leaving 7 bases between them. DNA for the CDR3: TGTGCCAGCAGCCAAGATCCAGGGGAAAAACTGTTTTTT. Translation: CASSQDPGEKLFF.

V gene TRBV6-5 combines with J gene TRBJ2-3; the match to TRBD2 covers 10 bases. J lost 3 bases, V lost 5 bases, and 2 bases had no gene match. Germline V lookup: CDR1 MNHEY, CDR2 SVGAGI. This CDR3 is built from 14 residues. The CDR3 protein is CASSKLAGTDTQYF. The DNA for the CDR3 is TGTGCCAGCAGTAAACTAGCGGGAACAGATACGCAGTATTTT.

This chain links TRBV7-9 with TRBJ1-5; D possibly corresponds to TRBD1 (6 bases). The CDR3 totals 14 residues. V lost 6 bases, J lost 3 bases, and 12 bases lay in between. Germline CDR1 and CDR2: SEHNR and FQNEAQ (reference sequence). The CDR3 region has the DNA TGTGCCAGCAGTTTGGGACAAATCAATCAGCCCCAGCATTTT. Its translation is CASSLGQINQPQHF.

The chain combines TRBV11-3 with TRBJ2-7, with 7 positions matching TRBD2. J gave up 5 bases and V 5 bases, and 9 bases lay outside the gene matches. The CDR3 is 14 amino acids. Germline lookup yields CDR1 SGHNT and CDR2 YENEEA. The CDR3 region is CASSAGGLSNEQYF. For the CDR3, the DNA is TGTGCCAGCAGCGCCGGGGGGTTATCCAACGAGCAGTACTTC.

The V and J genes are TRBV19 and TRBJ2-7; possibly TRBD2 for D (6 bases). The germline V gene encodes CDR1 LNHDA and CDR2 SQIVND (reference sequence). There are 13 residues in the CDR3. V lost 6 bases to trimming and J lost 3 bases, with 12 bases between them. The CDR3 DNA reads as TGTGCCAGTAGCCGTGACGGGGGCTACGAGCAGTACTTC. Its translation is CASSRDGGYEQYF.

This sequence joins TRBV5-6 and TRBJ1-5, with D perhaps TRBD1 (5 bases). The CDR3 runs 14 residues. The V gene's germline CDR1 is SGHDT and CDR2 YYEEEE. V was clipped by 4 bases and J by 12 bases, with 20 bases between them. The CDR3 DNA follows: TGTGCCAGCAGCCTCTGGTTTTTTACCCAGGGCCAGCATTTT. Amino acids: CASSLWFFTQGQHF.

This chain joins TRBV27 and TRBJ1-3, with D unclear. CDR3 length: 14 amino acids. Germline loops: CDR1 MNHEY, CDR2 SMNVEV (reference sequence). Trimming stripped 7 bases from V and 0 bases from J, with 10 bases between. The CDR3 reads CASKEFLSGNTIYF. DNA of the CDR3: TGTGCCAGCAAAGAGTTCCTCTCTGGAAACACCATATATTTT.

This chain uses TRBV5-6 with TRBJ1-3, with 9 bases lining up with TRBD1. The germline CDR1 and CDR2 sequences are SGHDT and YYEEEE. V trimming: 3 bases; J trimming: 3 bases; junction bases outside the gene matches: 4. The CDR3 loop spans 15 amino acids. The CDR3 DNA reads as TGTGCCAGCAGCTCCTTGGACAGGGGTGGAAACACCATATATTTT. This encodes CASSSLDRGGNTIYF.

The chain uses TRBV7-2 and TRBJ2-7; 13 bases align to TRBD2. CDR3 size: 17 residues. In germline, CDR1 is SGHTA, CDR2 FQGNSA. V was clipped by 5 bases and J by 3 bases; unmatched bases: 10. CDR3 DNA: TGTGCCAGCAGCCCCGTTGTGACTAGCGGGAGGAACTACGAGCAGTACTTC. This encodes CASSPVVTSGRNYEQYF.

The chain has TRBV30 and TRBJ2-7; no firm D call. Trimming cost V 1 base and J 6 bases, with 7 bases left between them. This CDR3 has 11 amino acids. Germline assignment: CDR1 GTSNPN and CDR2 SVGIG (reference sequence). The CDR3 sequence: CAWSAGAEQYF. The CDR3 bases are TGTGCCTGGAGTGCGGGTGCCGAGCAGTACTTC.

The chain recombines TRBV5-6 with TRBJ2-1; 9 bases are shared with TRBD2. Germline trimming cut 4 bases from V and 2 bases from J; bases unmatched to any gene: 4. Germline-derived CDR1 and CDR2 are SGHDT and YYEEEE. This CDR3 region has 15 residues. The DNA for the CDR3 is TGTGCCAGCAGCGATAGCGGGAGTCCCTACAATGAGCAGTTCTTC. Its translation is CASSDSGSPYNEQFF.

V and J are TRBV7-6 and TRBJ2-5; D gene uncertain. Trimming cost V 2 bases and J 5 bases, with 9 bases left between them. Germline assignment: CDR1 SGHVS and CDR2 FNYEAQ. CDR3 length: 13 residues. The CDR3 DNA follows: TGTGCCAGCAGCTTATTTTGGCGGGAGACCCAGTACTTC. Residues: CASSLFWRETQYF.

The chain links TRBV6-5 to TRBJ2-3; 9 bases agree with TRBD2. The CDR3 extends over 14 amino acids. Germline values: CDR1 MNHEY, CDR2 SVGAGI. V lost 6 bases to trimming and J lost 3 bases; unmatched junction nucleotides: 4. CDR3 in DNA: TGTGCCAGCAGCGAGACTAGCGGAACAGATACGCAGTATTTT. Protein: CASSETSGTDTQYF.

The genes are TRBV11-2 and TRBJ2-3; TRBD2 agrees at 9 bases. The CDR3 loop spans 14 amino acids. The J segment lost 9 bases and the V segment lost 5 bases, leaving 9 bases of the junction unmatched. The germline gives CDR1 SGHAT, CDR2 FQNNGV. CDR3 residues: CASSRTGLAQTQYF. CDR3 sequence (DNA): TGTGCCAGCAGCCGTACCGGACTAGCGCAAACGCAGTATTTT.

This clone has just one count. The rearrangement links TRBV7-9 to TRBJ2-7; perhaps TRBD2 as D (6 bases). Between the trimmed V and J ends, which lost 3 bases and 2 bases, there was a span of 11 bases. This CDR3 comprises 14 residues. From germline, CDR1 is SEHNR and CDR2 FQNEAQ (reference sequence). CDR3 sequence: CASSFGGFTYEQYF. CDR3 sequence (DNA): TGTGCCAGCAGCTTTGGGGGGTTCACCTACGAGCAGTACTTC.

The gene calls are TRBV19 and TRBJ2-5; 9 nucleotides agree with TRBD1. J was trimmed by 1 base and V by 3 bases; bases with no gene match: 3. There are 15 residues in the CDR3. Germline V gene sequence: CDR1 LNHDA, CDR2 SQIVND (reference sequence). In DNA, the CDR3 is TGTGCCAGTAGTATTGGGGACAGGGTCCAAGAGACCCAGTACTTC. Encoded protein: CASSIGDRVQETQYF.

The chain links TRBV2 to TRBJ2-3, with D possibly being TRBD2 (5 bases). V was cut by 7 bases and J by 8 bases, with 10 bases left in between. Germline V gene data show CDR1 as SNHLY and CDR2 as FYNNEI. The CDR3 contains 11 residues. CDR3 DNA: TGTGCCAGCAAAGTGGGAGCTACGCAGTATTTT. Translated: CASKVGATQYF.

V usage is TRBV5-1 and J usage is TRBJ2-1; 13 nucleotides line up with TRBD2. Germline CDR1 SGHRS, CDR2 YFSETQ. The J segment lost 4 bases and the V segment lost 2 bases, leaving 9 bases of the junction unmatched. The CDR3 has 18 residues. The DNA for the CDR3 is TGCGCCAGCAGCTTAACATTATTGACTAGCGGGGGGTACAATGAGCAGTTCTTC. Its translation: CASSLTLLTSGGYNEQFF. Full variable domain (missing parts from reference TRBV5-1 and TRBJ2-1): KAGVTQTPRYLIKTRGQQVTLSCSPISGHRSVSWYQQTPGQGLQFLFEYFSETQRNKGNFPGRFSGRQFSNSRSEMNVSTLELGDSALYLCASSLTLLTSGGYNEQFFGPGTRLTVL.

The CDR3 DNA reads TGTGCCACCGCAGACAGGAGCACAGATACGCAGTATTTT. Translating gives CATADRSTDTQYF. The J gene is TRBJ2-3, the V gene TRBV28; D is possibly TRBD1 (6 bases). Trimming removed 10 bases from V and 0 bases from J, with 11 bases in between. There are 13 residues in the CDR3. The germline V gene encodes CDR1 MDHEN and CDR2 SYDVKM.